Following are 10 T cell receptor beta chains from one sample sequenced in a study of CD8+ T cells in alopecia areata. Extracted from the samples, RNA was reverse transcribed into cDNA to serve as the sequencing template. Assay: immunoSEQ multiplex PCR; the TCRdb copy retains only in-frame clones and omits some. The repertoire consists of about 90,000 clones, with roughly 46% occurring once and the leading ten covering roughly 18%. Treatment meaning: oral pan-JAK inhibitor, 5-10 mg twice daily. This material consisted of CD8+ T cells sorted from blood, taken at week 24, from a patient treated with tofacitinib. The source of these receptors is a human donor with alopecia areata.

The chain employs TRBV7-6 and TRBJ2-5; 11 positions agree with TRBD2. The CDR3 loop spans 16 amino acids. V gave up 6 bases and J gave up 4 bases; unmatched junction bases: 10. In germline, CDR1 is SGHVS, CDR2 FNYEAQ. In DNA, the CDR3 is TGTGCCAGCAGTAGGGGACTAGCGGAAGGGGGAGAGACCCAGTACTTC. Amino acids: CASSRGLAEGGETQYF.

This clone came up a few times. The CDR3 loop reads CASSGGDRRADTQYF. Here the CDR3 DNA reads TGTGCCAGCAGCGGAGGGGACAGGAGGGCAGATACGCAGTATTTT. V usage is TRBV5-4 and J usage is TRBJ2-3, with TRBD1 matching 8 bases. With 4 bases clipped from V and 4 bases from J, the junction kept 8 bases outside the gene matches. Germline lookup yields CDR1 SGHNT and CDR2 YYREEE (reference sequence). CDR3 size: 15 residues.

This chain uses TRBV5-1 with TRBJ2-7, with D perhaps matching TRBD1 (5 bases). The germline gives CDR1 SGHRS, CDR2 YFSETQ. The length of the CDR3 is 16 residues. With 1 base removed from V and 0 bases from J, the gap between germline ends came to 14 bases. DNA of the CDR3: TGCGCCAGCAGCTTGCCTCCGGACACCAGCTCCTACGAGCAGTACTTC. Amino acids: CASSLPPDTSSYEQYF. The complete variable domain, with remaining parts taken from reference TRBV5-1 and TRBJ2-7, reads KAGVTQTPRYLIKTRGQQVTLSCSPISGHRSVSWYQQTPGQGLQFLFEYFSETQRNKGNFPGRFSGRQFSNSRSEMNVSTLELGDSALYLCASSLPPDTSSYEQYFGPGTRLTVT.

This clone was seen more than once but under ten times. The CDR3 loop reads CASSQGGNEQFF. The CDR3 DNA reads TGCGCCAGCAGCCAAGGCGGGAATGAGCAGTTCTTC. This sequence joins TRBV4-1 and TRBJ2-1, with a possible D match to TRBD2 (5 bases). Per the germline V gene, CDR1 is MGHRA and CDR2 is YSYEKL. The CDR3 consists of 12 residues. The V and J ends lost 1 base and 7 bases respectively, with 5 bases between them.

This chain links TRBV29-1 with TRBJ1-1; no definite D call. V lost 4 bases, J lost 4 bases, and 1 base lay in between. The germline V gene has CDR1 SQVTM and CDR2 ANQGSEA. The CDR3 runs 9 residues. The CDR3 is CSVGTEAFF. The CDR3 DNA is TGCAGCGTTGGCACTGAAGCTTTCTTT. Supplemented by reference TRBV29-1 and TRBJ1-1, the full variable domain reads SAVISQKPSRDICQRGTSLTIQCQVDSQVTMMFWYRQQPGQSLTLIATANQGSEATYESGFVIDKFPISRPNLTFSTLTVSNMSPEDSSIYLCSVGTEAFFGQGTRLTVV.

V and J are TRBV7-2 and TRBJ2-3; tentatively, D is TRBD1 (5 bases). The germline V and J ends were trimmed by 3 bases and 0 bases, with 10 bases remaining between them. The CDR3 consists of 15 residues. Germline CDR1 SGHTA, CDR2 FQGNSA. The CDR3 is CASSLGHASTDTQYF. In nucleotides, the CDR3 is TGTGCCAGCAGCTTGGGGCACGCTAGCACAGATACGCAGTATTTT.

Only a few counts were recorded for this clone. The CDR3 DNA sequence: TGTGCCAGCAGTGAACTGGGGGTCTCTGGGGCCAACGTCCTGACTTTC. Translation: CASSELGVSGANVLTF. This chain links TRBV2 with TRBJ2-6, with D perhaps matching TRBD1 or TRBD2 (5 bases each). Germline-derived CDR1 and CDR2 are SNHLY and FYNNEI. The germline V and J ends were trimmed by 2 bases and 0 bases, with 8 bases remaining between them. The CDR3 loop spans 16 amino acids.

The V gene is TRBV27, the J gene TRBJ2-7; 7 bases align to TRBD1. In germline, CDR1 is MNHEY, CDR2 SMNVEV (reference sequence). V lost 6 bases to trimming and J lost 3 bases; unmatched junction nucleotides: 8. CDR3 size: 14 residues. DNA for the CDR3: TGTGCCAGCAGACCGACAGGGAGACTCTACGAGCAGTACTTC. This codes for CASRPTGRLYEQYF.

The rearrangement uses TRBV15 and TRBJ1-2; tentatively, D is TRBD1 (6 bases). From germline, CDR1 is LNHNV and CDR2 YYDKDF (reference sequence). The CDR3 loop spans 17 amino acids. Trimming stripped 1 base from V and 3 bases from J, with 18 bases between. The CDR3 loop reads CATSRAGAPTGYYGYTF. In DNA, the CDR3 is TGTGCCACCAGCAGAGCAGGGGCACCAACCGGCTACTATGGCTACACCTTC.

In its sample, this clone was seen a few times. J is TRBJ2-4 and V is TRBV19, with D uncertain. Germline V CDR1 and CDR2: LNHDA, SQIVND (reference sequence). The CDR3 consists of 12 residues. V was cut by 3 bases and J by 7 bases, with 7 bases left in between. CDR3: CASSMGANIQYF. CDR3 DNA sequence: TGTGCCAGTAGTATGGGTGCGAACATTCAGTACTTC.